This T cell receptor beta chain is from a study of T-cell reconstitution after alpha-beta-depleted transplantation in children. Study results and caveats: Expanded graft clones, several hundred of them, were reportedly the source of alpha-beta T cells about two months after transplant.

As concerns this clonotype: Its antigen remains unknown.

Preparation of the TCRbeta library involved a method that used unique molecular identifiers. TCRdb used MiXCR to reprocess the PCR reads, holding one entry per CDR3 protein. The repertoire consists of roughly 100,000 distinct CDR3 sequences, with approximately 6% occurring once and the leading ten covering around 5.6%. V trimming: 5 bases; J trimming: 7 bases; junction bases outside the gene matches: 11. Germline loops: CDR1 MNHNS, CDR2 SASEGT. The CDR3 length is 16 residues. The sequence derives from a female patient aged 2-15 years who had a stem cell transplant for Fanconi anemia, so the T cells may come from the graft donor. This material consisted of PBMCs, mostly from graft donor cells, taken 60 days after TCRalphabeta/CD19-depleted stem cell transplant. The chain has TRBV6-1 and TRBJ2-2, with 9 bases lining up with TRBD1. CDR3 DNA sequence: TGTGCCAGCAGTACCACCGGGACAGGGAGGGACGGGGAGCTGTTTTTT. Encoded protein: CASSTTGTGRDGELFF.